This T cell receptor beta chain was documented in a study of follicular helper T cells after annual influenza vaccination. Across the whole study: For some subjects, blood spans the 2013-2014, 2014-2015 and 2015-2016 annual vaccinations.

General study points: The much larger non-cTfh compartments may have been undersampled. Change in circulating plasmablasts correlated with ICOS+CD38+ cTfh clonality change.

Trimming left V 6 bases short and J 3 bases short, with 17 bases between. CDR1 is SQVTM and CDR2 is ANQGSEA in the germline V gene. The length of the CDR3 is 14 residues. This table comes from immunoSEQ multiplex PCR, and its TCRdb copy is limited to in-frame clones, with some not included. Here the sample spans fewer than 8,000 clones, 82% being singletons. The time point is: 2015-2016 season, pre-vaccination. Regarding this clone: The antigen is unknown.

The chain recombines TRBV29-1 with TRBJ1-1, with D possibly TRBD1 on 6 matching bases. This sequence originates from an adult who received the influenza vaccine. The sample in question was CXCR5- memory CD4+ T cells sorted from blood, obtained on the day of influenza vaccination. The CDR3 sequence is CSVAQPDSHTEAFF. The CDR3 nucleotides are TGCAGCGTGGCACAACCGGACAGCCACACTGAAGCTTTCTTT.